This is a list of T cell receptor beta chains from one sample in a study of T cells after posttransplantation cyclophosphamide. Produced via immunoSEQ multiplex PCR; TCRdb's table is partial and in-frame only. The specimen has approximately 5,400 clones, none found just once. The sample consisted of PBMCs, taken after allogeneic stem cell transplant with posttransplant cyclophosphamide. The receptors shown here come from a male patient in his sixties or seventies who received an allogeneic stem cell transplant from a related donor, was CMV-positive, and had no GVHD. The T cells may come from the graft donor. CDR3s include the opening cysteine and the closing phenylalanine or tryptophan. A D gene is named only where the DNA matches it firmly. Only part of the rows carry a size: once, few, many, or a class if the clone is expanded.

>-|TRBJ2-1|few|16|TRBV27
CASSLSIERVVNEQFF
TGTGCCAGCAGTTTATCGATCGAGCGGGTGGTCAATGAGCAGTTCTTC
>-|TRBJ1-4|many|15|TRBV21-1
CASSKSGRTNEKLFF
TGTGCCAGCAGCAAATCAGGACGGACAAATGAAAAACTGTTTTTT
>-|TRBJ2-1|many|16|TRBV7-7
CASSQTTRSSYNEQFF
TGTGCCAGCAGCCAGACGACTCGGAGCTCCTACAATGAGCAGTTCTTC
>-|TRBJ2-7|many|12|TRBV6-1
CASRRDSYEQYF
TGTGCCAGCAGGAGGGACTCCTACGAGCAGTACTTC
>-|TRBJ2-7|many|14|TRBV5-1
CASSLGGVRDEQYF
TGCGCCAGCAGCTTGGGGGGGGTGCGTGACGAGCAGTACTTC
>TRBD1|TRBJ1-2|-|11|TRBV30
CARRGRHGYTF
TGTGCCCGGAGGGGGCGGCATGGCTACACCTTC
>-|TRBJ1-1|few|15|TRBV28
CASSLPNMRTAEAFF
TGTGCCAGCAGTTTACCCAATATGAGAACCGCTGAAGCTTTCTTT
>-|TRBJ2-7|-|14|TRBV6-5
CASSKKTPPYKQYF
TGTGCCAGCAGTAAAAAGACACCCCCCTACAAGCAGTACTTC
>-|TRBJ1-1|many|17|TRBV4-1
CASSQEGTGRMNTEAFF
TGCGCCAGCAGCCAAGAAGGTACGGGGAGAATGAACACTGAAGCTTTCTTT
>TRBD1|TRBJ2-2|few|15|TRBV6-1
CASSEGTGGTGELFF
TGTGCCAGCAGTGAGGGGACAGGGGGCACCGGGGAGCTGTTTTTT
>TRBD1|TRBJ2-7|many|15|TRBV29-1
CSVEAGQGISYEQYF
TGCAGCGTTGAAGCGGGACAGGGAATATCCTACGAGCAGTACTTC
>TRBD2|TRBJ2-1|many|15|TRBV28
CASSSQGAGGNEQFF
TGTGCCAGCAGTTCCCAGGGAGCGGGGGGGAATGAGCAGTTCTTC
>-|TRBJ1-1|many|12|TRBV19
CASSIGRRGAFF
TGTGCCAGTAGTATAGGACGCCGGGGGGCTTTCTTT
>TRBD1|TRBJ1-2|-|13|TRBV9
CASSRDRAYGYTF
TGTGCCAGCAGTCGGGACAGAGCTTATGGCTACACCTTC
>TRBD1|TRBJ1-4|many|18|TRBV4-1
CASSPRGDREATNEKLFF
TGCGCCAGCAGCCCCCGGGGGGACAGGGAAGCAACTAATGAAAAACTGTTTTTT
>-|TRBJ2-2|-|14|TRBV7-3
CASSPLNQAGELFF
TGTGCCAGCAGCCCTCTCAATCAGGCCGGGGAGCTGTTTTTT
>-|TRBJ1-2|few|13|TRBV28
CASSSAYSYGYTF
TGTGCCAGCAGTTCCGCTTACTCGTATGGCTACACCTTC
>-|TRBJ1-2|many|14|TRBV5-1
CASSSYDSNYGYTF
TGCGCCAGCAGCTCCTACGACAGTAACTATGGCTACACCTTC
>-|TRBJ1-1|many|16|TRBV7-2
CASSLVPPGVGTEAFF
TGTGCCAGCAGCTTAGTTCCCCCCGGGGTTGGCACTGAAGCTTTCTTT
>-|TRBJ2-3|medium-sized|14|TRBV28
CASSFLQGTDTQYF
TGTGCCAGCAGTTTTTTGCAGGGAACAGATACGCAGTATTTT
>-|TRBJ1-5|many|14|TRBV4-2
CASSQELSNQPQHF
TGTGCCAGCAGCCAAGAACTGAGCAATCAGCCCCAGCATTTT
>-|TRBJ1-5|many|17|TRBV27
CASSLSRAQSSNQPQHF
TGTGCCAGCAGTTTATCGAGGGCACAGAGTAGCAATCAGCCCCAGCATTTT
>TRBD2|TRBJ2-1|many|15|TRBV6-1
CATQSSGATANEQFF
TGTGCCACTCAATCTAGCGGGGCTACGGCTAATGAGCAGTTCTTC
>TRBD1|TRBJ1-1|many|15|TRBV2
CASHPGQGGDTEAFF
TGTGCCAGCCATCCGGGACAGGGTGGGGACACTGAAGCTTTCTTT
>-|TRBJ1-3|many|15|TRBV2
CASSMDMFSGNTIYF
TGTGCCAGCAGCATGGACATGTTCTCTGGAAACACCATATATTTT
>TRBD1|TRBJ1-1|many|12|TRBV30
CAWSMQQGAAFF
TGTGCCTGGAGTATGCAGCAGGGGGCTGCTTTCTTT
>-|TRBJ1-1|many|15|TRBV5-1
CASSFTGLWYTEAFF
TGCGCCAGCAGCTTTACAGGGCTTTGGTACACTGAAGCTTTCTTT
>-|TRBJ1-5|many|15|TRBV11-1
CASSRGRDSNQPQHF
TGTGCCAGCAGCCGAGGACGGGATAGCAATCAGCCCCAGCATTTT
>TRBD1|TRBJ1-4|many|13|TRBV18
CASSNDRAEKLFF
TGTGCCAGCTCAAACGACAGGGCGGAAAAACTGTTTTTT
>TRBD1|TRBJ2-7|many|15|TRBV15
CATSRFTGAAYEQYF
TGTGCCACCAGCAGATTTACAGGGGCGGCGTACGAGCAGTACTTC
>TRBD2|TRBJ2-7|large|15|TRBV5-5
CASSLLAGVPYEQYF
TGTGCCAGCAGCCTACTAGCGGGGGTTCCCTACGAGCAGTACTTC
>-|TRBJ1-1|medium-sized|15|TRBV5-5
CASSLGAGSNTEAFF
TGTGCCAGCAGCTTGGGGGCAGGATCGAACACTGAAGCTTTCTTT
>TRBD2|TRBJ2-5|-|19|TRBV7-2
CASSLRGLAGTPWGETQYF
TGTGCCAGCAGCTTACGGGGACTAGCGGGCACACCCTGGGGGGAGACCCAGTACTTC
>-|TRBJ1-2|many|14|TRBV27
CASSSLGANYGYTF
TGTGCCAGCAGTTCCCTTGGAGCTAACTATGGCTACACCTTC
>TRBD1|TRBJ1-5|few|16|TRBV28
CASSATLTGMNQPQHF
TGTGCCAGCAGCGCGACCTTGACAGGGATGAATCAGCCCCAGCATTTT
>-|TRBJ2-1|many|17|TRBV28
CASRGTGQMNTYNEQFF
TGTGCCAGCAGGGGGACGGGACAAATGAATACCTACAATGAGCAGTTCTTC
>TRBD1|TRBJ1-2|medium-sized|15|TRBV28
CASSLRGQGAWGYTF
TGTGCCAGCAGTTTAAGGGGACAGGGGGCTTGGGGCTACACCTTC
>TRBD1|TRBJ2-7|many|14|TRBV5-5
CASSGTGNEYEQYF
TGTGCCAGCAGCGGGACAGGCAATGAGTACGAGCAGTACTTC
>-|TRBJ2-2|medium-sized|16|TRBV6-1
CASSEGSRRVGGELFF
TGTGCCAGCAGTGAAGGCTCCAGGAGGGTGGGCGGGGAGCTGTTTTTT
>TRBD2|TRBJ2-3|many|13|TRBV11-3
CASSLESGGTQYF
TGTGCCAGCAGCTTGGAGAGCGGGGGGACGCAGTATTTT
>-|TRBJ1-1|-|16|TRBV2
CASSKGRGGMNTEAFF
TGTGCCAGCAGCAAAGGGAGGGGGGGCATGAACACTGAAGCTTTCTTT
>-|TRBJ2-2|many|17|TRBV7-2
CASSLEGGSANTGELFF
TGTGCCAGCAGCTTAGAAGGTGGCAGCGCGAACACCGGGGAGCTGTTTTTT
>-|TRBJ2-3|-|14|TRBV5-1
CASGYRVWPDTQYF
TGCGCCAGCGGATACAGGGTTTGGCCAGATACGCAGTATTTT
>-|TRBJ2-4|many|16|TRBV6-6
CASRGLATLAKNIQYF
TGTGCCAGCAGGGGGCTAGCGACGCTAGCCAAAAACATTCAGTACTTC
>TRBD2|TRBJ2-1|many|18|TRBV5-5
CASILLAGGPSVYNEQFF
TGTGCCAGCATCTTACTAGCGGGGGGGCCATCGGTATACAATGAGCAGTTCTTC
>-|TRBJ2-3|few|14|TRBV2
CASTPGVLTDTQYF
TGTGCCAGCACGCCGGGGGTACTCACAGATACGCAGTATTTT
>TRBD2|TRBJ2-3|many|15|TRBV7-9
CASSKKRGGGDTQYF
TGTGCCAGCAGCAAAAAGCGGGGGGGCGGAGATACGCAGTATTTT
>-|TRBJ2-7|-|13|TRBV5-1
CASSLQGDYEQYF
TGCGCCAGCAGCTTACAGGGAGACTACGAGCAGTACTTC
>-|TRBJ1-2|many|16|TRBV5-1
CASSLSADTNNYGYTF
TGCGCCAGCAGCCTCTCTGCAGATACCAATAACTATGGCTACACCTTC
>TRBD1|TRBJ2-1|many|15|TRBV5-1
CASSLGDSLSNEQFF
TGCGCCAGCAGCTTGGGGGACAGTTTAAGCAATGAGCAGTTCTTC
>-|TRBJ2-3|few|15|TRBV29-1
CSVGNAAGGRDTQYF
TGCAGCGTTGGCAATGCGGCAGGCGGGCGGGATACGCAGTATTTT
>TRBD1|TRBJ1-2|many|16|TRBV5-4
CASRTLGQGASYGYTF
TGTGCCAGCAGGACCTTGGGACAGGGGGCCTCTTATGGCTACACCTTC
>-|TRBJ1-1|many|15|TRBV11-3
CASSQGLTDNTEAFF
TGTGCCAGCAGCCAGGGCCTCACCGATAACACTGAAGCTTTCTTT
>-|TRBJ1-3|many|14|TRBV4-3
CASSQDRVGNTIYF
TGCGCCAGCAGCCAAGACAGGGTTGGAAACACCATATATTTT
>TRBD2|TRBJ2-2|few|14|TRBV27
CASSWGGKAGELFF
TGTGCCAGCAGTTGGGGGGGTAAGGCCGGGGAGCTGTTTTTT
>-|TRBJ1-1|many|15|TRBV14
CASSQQGRKRTEAFF
TGTGCCAGCAGCCAACAGGGAAGGAAGAGGACTGAAGCTTTCTTT
>TRBD1|TRBJ1-2|many|15|TRBV6-1
CASSDTGTGPYGYTF
TGTGCCAGCAGTGATACCGGGACAGGGCCCTATGGCTACACCTTC